This entry is about one T cell receptor beta chain. The library targeted TCRbeta and was prepared with unique molecular identifiers. TCRdb passed the PCR reads through MiXCR, listing each CDR3 protein once. The sample contains about 500,000 distinct CDR3 sequences, about 30% of which appear only once. This sample was included in a study of T-cell reconstitution after alpha-beta-depleted transplantation in children. This CDR3 has 16 amino acids. After removal of 0 bases from V and 3 bases from J, the junction contained 8 bases not matched to a gene. The sequences come from PBMCs from the stem cell graft donor, collected from the stem cell graft. The TCR comes from a human donor who donated a stem cell graft to a child with aplastic anemia. This chain joins TRBV12-3 or TRBV12-4 and TRBJ2-7, with 7 bases matching TRBD2. CDR3 sequence (DNA): TGTGCCAGCAGTTTAGCGGGGGGGACTGTAAACTACGAGCAGTACTTC. Protein: CASSLAGGTVNYEQYF.